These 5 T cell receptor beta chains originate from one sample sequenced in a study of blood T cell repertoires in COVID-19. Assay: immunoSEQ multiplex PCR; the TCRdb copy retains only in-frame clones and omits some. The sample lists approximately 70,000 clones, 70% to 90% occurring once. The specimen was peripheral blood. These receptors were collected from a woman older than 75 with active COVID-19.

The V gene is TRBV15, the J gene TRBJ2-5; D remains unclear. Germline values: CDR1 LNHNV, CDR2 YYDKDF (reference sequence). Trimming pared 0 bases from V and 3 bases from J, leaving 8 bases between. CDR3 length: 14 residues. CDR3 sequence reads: CATSRDLPEETQYF. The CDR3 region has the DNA TGTGCCACCAGCAGAGATTTGCCAGAAGAGACCCAGTACTTC.

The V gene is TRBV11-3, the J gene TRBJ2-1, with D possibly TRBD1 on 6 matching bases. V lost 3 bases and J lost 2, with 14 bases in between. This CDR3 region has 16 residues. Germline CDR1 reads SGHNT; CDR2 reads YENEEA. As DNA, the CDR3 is TGTGCCAGCAGCTTCAGGGGAAAAGGGACCTACAATGAGCAGTTCTTC. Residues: CASSFRGKGTYNEQFF. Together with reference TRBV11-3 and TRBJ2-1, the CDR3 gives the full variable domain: EAGVVQSPRYKIIEKKQPVAFWCNPISGHNTLYWYLQNLGQGPELLIRYENEEAVDDSQLPKDRFSAERLKGVDSTLKIQPAELGDSAVYLCASSFRGKGTYNEQFFGPGTRLTVL.

This CDR3 reads CTTTREGTQYF. As DNA, the CDR3 is TGCACCACGACGCGGGAGGGGACCCAGTACTTC. V and J are TRBV29-1 and TRBJ2-5, with TRBD2 matching over 9 bases. In germline, CDR1 is SQVTM, CDR2 ANQGSEA. CDR3 length: 11 residues.

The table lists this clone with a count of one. CDR3 sequence: CASSKGTVYGYTF. The CDR3 DNA is TGTGCCAGCAGCAAAGGGACAGTCTATGGCTACACCTTC. This chain links TRBV21-1 with TRBJ1-2; TRBD1 was called by the table and not checked on the DNA. TRBV21-1 is tagged as a pseudogene. The CDR3 is made up of 13 amino acids.

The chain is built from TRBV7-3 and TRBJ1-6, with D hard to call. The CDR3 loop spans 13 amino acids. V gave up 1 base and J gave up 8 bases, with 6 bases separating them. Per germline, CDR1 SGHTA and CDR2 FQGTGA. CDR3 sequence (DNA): TGTGCCAGCAGCTTAAGCCGGTATTCACCCCTCCACTTT. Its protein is CASSLSRYSPLHF.